The 17 T cell receptor beta chains listed next were all sequenced from one sample in a study of cytomegalovirus exposure and HLA in healthy donors. The primer mix had 60 Vbeta and 13 Jbeta primers. Using immunoSEQ multiplex PCR, the repertoire was profiled, and TCRdb retains in-frame clones only, with some absent. Among 100,000 to 150,000 clones listed, more than 65% were seen once. Input material: PBMCs. The receptors here all came from a woman aged 18-29 years in good health and CMV-seropositive.

The chain couples TRBV29-1 to TRBJ2-7; 11 nucleotides agree with TRBD1. CDR3 length equals 14 residues. Looked up from germline, CDR1 is SQVTM and CDR2 is ANQGSEA. Losses at the gene ends were 6 bases for V and 3 bases for J; bases not matched to a gene: 7. DNA for the CDR3: TGCAGCGTCGCTACGGGACAGGGGGGCTACGAGCAGTACTTC. Residues: CSVATGQGGYEQYF.

J is TRBJ2-4 and V is TRBV7-9, with D possibly matching TRBD2 (6 bases). The CDR3 totals 16 residues. The germline V gene encodes CDR1 SEHNR and CDR2 FQNEAQ (reference sequence). V was trimmed by 1 base and J by 0 bases, leaving 10 bases between them. The CDR3 spells CASSLGAGTAKNIQYF. The CDR3, as DNA: TGTGCCAGCAGCTTAGGGGCGGGGACAGCCAAAAACATTCAGTACTTC.

The chain is built from TRBV11-2 and TRBJ2-5, with unresolved D. Trimming removed 7 bases at V and 1 base at J, with 10 bases between. The CDR3 runs 13 residues. Germline V lookup: CDR1 SGHAT, CDR2 FQNNGV. CDR3 protein: CASTVHLQETQYF. The CDR3 DNA is TGTGCCAGCACCGTACACCTCCAAGAGACCCAGTACTTC.

J is TRBJ1-3 and V is TRBV19; D is undetermined. The CDR3 sequence is 15 residues long. The germline V gene has CDR1 LNHDA and CDR2 SQIVND (reference sequence). The ends were cut back, 7 bases at V and 0 bases at J, with 13 bases in the middle. CDR3 bases: TGTGCCAGTACCGTTGACTCTACCTCTGGAAACACCATATATTTT. Protein sequence: CASTVDSTSGNTIYF.

The genes are TRBV5-6 and TRBJ1-1, with D perhaps TRBD1 (5 bases). Germline values: CDR1 SGHDT, CDR2 YYEEEE. Deletions cut 2 bases from V and 3 bases from J, with 11 bases between. The CDR3 sequence is 14 residues long. The CDR3, as DNA: TGTGCCAGCAGCTTCCTCGGGGGGGACACTGAAGCTTTCTTT. It encodes CASSFLGGDTEAFF.

The chain links TRBV7-9 to TRBJ2-7; a weak D match, TRBD2 (5 bases). CDR1 is SEHNR and CDR2 is FQNEAQ in the germline V gene (reference sequence). CDR3 size: 14 residues. V lost 2 bases and J lost 7, with 15 bases in between. CDR3 coding DNA: TGTGCCAGCAGCTTACGGGATCTCACGGTAGAGCAGTACTTC. This codes for CASSLRDLTVEQYF.

V gene TRBV25-1 combines with J gene TRBJ1-3, with D hard to call. V dropped 3 bases and J dropped 0 bases, with 15 bases sitting between them. The CDR3 totals 17 residues. Looked up from germline, CDR1 is MGHDK and CDR2 is SYGVNS. The CDR3 protein is CASSDSLGGSSGNTIYF. The CDR3 nucleotides read TGTGCCAGCAGTGACTCCTTAGGAGGTAGCTCTGGAAACACCATATATTTT.

V gene TRBV27 combines with J gene TRBJ1-2; TRBD1 matches 10 bases. In germline, CDR1 is MNHEY, CDR2 SMNVEV (reference sequence). With V trimmed by 6 bases and J by 7 bases, 5 bases remained unmatched. CDR3 length equals 13 residues. This CDR3 reads CASSLTGGIGYTF. The DNA of the CDR3 is TGTGCCAGCAGCCTGACAGGGGGCATTGGCTACACCTTC.

This clone was seen more than once but under ten times. The V call is TRBV5-1, the J call TRBJ2-7, with TRBD2 as a possible D gene (5 bases). V lost 1 base and J lost 3, with 14 bases in between. The CDR3 totals 15 residues. CDR1 is SGHRS, CDR2 YFSETQ, per germline. For the CDR3, the DNA is TGCGCCAGCAGCTTGCTGGCAGGAGGTGGCTACGAGCAGTACTTC. It translates to CASSLLAGGGYEQYF.

The J gene is TRBJ2-3, the V gene TRBV19; TRBD2 agrees at 9 bases. The CDR3 extends over 15 amino acids. The trim removed 1 base at V and 4 bases at J, leaving 3 bases unmatched. Per germline, CDR1 LNHDA and CDR2 SQIVND (reference sequence). In DNA form, the CDR3 reads TGTGCCAGTAGTATAGTGGCGGGGGGGTCAGATACGCAGTATTTT. Translation: CASSIVAGGSDTQYF.

The V and J genes are TRBV6-1 and TRBJ2-7; D is uncertain. CDR3 length: 15 amino acids. Trimming shortened V by 0 bases and J by 3 bases, and 12 bases separated the two germline ends. Germline loops: CDR1 MNHNS, CDR2 SASEGT. CDR3 sequence: CASSEARLPLYEQYF. For the CDR3, the DNA is TGTGCCAGCAGTGAAGCGCGTCTCCCCCTCTACGAGCAGTACTTC.

CDR3 sequence (DNA): TGTGCTAGTGGTTTGGCCTGGACAGGGGTTCTTGGTAGTGACTACAATGAGCAGTTCTTC. Encoded protein: CASGLAWTGVLGSDYNEQFF. The rearrangement joins TRBV12-5 to TRBJ2-1, with 9 bases that match TRBD1. In germline, CDR1 is LGHNT, CDR2 FRNRAP. V lost 1 base and J lost 3; bases outside the gene matches: 16. The CDR3 runs 20 residues.

V usage is TRBV28 and J usage is TRBJ2-2; D possibly corresponds to TRBD2 (5 bases). CDR3 length: 15 amino acids. V dropped 4 bases and J dropped 2 bases, with 11 bases sitting between them. Germline CDR1 MDHEN, CDR2 SYDVKM. CDR3: CASSSEAGNTGELFF. The CDR3 coding sequence is TGTGCCAGCAGTTCGGAGGCAGGAAACACCGGGGAGCTGTTTTTT.

The chain has TRBV19 and TRBJ1-5, with 9 bases fitting TRBD1. From germline, CDR1 is LNHDA and CDR2 SQIVND (reference sequence). Trimming removed 6 bases from V and 7 bases from J; junction bases left unmatched: 10. The CDR3 is 15 residues long. CDR3 bases: TGTGCCAGTAGACAAACAGGGGGCGCTGGGCAGCCCCAGCATTTT. Translated, it gives CASRQTGGAGQPQHF.

The rearrangement joins TRBV9 to TRBJ2-6, with TRBD1 as a possible D gene (5 bases). Per germline, CDR1 SGDLS and CDR2 YYNGEE. Trimming cost V 3 bases and J 5 bases, with 12 bases left between them. The CDR3 loop spans 15 amino acids. CDR3 nucleotide sequence: TGTGCCAGCAGCGAAGGACACGGGTGGGCCAACGTCCTGACTTTC. Protein: CASSEGHGWANVLTF.

DNA of the CDR3: TGCGCCAGCAGTCCTGGCCGCAAAAATTCACCCCTCCACTTT. It encodes CASSPGRKNSPLHF. The V call is TRBV23-1, the J call TRBJ1-6; D ambiguous. TRBV23-1 carries the ORF label, with uncertain function. The CDR3 spans 14 residues. Trimming shortened V by 4 bases and J by 7 bases, and 11 bases separated the two germline ends.

This chain joins TRBV7-9 and TRBJ1-3, with D perhaps matching TRBD1 (6 bases). V was trimmed by 2 bases and J by 10 bases, leaving 21 bases between them. The CDR3 has 16 amino acids. CDR1 is SEHNR and CDR2 is FQNEAQ in the germline V gene (reference sequence). CDR3 residues: CASSLSTGSSKHTIYF. The CDR3 coding sequence is TGTGCCAGCAGCTTATCAACAGGGTCATCAAAACATACCATATATTTT.